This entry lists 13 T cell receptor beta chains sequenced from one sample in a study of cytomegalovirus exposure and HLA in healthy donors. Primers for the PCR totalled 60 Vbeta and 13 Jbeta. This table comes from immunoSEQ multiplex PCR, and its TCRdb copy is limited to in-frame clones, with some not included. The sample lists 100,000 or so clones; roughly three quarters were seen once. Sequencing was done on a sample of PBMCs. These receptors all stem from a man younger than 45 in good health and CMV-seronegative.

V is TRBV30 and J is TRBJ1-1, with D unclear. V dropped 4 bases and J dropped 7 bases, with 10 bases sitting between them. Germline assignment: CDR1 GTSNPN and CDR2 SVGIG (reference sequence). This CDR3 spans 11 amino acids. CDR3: CAWKRAVEAFF. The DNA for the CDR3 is TGTGCCTGGAAGCGGGCCGTTGAAGCTTTCTTT.

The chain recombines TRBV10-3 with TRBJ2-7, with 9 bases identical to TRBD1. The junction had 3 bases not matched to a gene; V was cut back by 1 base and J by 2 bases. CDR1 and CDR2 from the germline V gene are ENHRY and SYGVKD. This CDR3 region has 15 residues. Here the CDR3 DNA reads TGTGCCATCAGTGAGTTGGACAGGGGAACCTACGAGCAGTACTTC. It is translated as CAISELDRGTYEQYF.

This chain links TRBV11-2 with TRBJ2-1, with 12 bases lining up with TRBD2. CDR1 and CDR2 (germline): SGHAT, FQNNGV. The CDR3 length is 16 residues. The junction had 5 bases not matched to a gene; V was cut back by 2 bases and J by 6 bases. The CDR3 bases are TGTGCCAGCAGCTTACAGCGACTAGCGGGAGCCAATGAGCAGTTCTTC. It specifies CASSLQRLAGANEQFF.

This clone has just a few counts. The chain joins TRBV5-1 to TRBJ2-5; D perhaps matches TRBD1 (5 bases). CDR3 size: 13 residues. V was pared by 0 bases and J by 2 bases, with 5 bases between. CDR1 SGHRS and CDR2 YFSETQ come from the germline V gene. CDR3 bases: TGCGCCAGCAGCTTGGGGACACAAGAGACCCAGTACTTC. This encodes CASSLGTQETQYF. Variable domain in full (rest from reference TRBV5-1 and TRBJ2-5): KAGVTQTPRYLIKTRGQQVTLSCSPISGHRSVSWYQQTPGQGLQFLFEYFSETQRNKGNFPGRFSGRQFSNSRSEMNVSTLELGDSALYLCASSLGTQETQYFGPGTRLLVL.

For the CDR3, the DNA is TGCGCCAGCAGTAGACTACAGGGAAGTGGCTACACCTTC. This sequence encodes CASSRLQGSGYTF. The chain is built from TRBV10-1 and TRBJ1-2; D may be TRBD1 (6 bases). Germline-derived CDR1 and CDR2 are WNHNN and SYGVQD (reference sequence). V was trimmed by 5 bases and J by 7 bases, leaving 14 bases between them. CDR3 size: 13 residues.

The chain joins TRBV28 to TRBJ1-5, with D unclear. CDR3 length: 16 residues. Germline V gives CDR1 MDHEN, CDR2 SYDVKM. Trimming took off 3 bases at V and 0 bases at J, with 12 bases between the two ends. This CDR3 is CASSLWGDYSNQPQHF. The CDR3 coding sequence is TGTGCCAGCAGTTTGTGGGGAGATTATAGCAATCAGCCCCAGCATTTT.

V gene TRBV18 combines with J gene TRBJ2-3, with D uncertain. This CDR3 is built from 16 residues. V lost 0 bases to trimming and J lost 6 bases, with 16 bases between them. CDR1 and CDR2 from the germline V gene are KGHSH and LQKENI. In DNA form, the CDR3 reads TGTGCCAGCTCACCACCTGAACGGGTACGACTTGATACGCAGTATTTT. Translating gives CASSPPERVRLDTQYF.

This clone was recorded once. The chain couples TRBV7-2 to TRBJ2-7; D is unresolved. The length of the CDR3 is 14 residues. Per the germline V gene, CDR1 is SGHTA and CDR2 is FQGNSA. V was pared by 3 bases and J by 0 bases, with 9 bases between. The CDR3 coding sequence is TGTGCCAGCAGCTTGGAGCCGGCCTCCTACGAGCAGTACTTC. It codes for CASSLEPASYEQYF. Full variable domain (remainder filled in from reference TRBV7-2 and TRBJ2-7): GAGVSQSPSNKVTEKGKDVELRCDPISGHTALYWYRQSLGQGLEFLIYFQGNSAPDKSGLPSDRFSAERTGGSVSTLTIQRTQQEDSAVYLCASSLEPASYEQYFGPGTRLTVT.

DNA for the CDR3: TGTGCCAGCAGTGAGGGAGGGAATTCGCAAGTAGCCCAGCATTTT. The encoded protein is CASSEGGNSQVAQHF. The rearrangement uses TRBV2 and TRBJ1-5; D gene ambiguous. CDR3 length: 15 amino acids. Germline CDR1 SNHLY, CDR2 FYNNEI. Trimming took off 3 bases at V and 11 bases at J, with 20 bases between the two ends. Drawing the rest from reference TRBV2 and TRBJ1-5, the complete variable domain is EPEVTQTPSHQVTQMGQEVILRCVPISNHLYFYWYRQILGQKVEFLVSFYNNEISEKSEIFDDQFSVERPDGSNFTLKIRSTKLEDSAMYFCASSEGGNSQVAQHFGDGTRLSIL.

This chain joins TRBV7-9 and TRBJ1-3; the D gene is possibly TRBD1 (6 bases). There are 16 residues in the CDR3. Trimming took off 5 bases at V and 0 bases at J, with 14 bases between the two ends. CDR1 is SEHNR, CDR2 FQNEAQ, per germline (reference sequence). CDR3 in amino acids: CASSGRQDSSGNTIYF. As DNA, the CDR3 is TGTGCCAGCAGCGGGCGACAGGATAGCTCTGGAAACACCATATATTTT.

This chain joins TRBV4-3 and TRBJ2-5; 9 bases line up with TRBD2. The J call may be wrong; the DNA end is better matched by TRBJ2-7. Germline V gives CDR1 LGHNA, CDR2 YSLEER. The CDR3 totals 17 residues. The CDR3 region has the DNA TGCGCCAGCAGCCAAGAGGTAGTAGGCGGGAGGGCCTACGAGCAGTACTTC. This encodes CASSQEVVGGRAYEQYF.

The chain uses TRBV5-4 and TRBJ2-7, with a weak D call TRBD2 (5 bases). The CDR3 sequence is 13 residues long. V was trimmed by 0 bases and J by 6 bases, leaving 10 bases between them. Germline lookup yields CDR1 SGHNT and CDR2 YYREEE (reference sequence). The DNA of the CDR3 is TGTGCCAGCAGCTTGGACCTAGCAGGCGAGCAGTACTTC. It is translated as CASSLDLAGEQYF.

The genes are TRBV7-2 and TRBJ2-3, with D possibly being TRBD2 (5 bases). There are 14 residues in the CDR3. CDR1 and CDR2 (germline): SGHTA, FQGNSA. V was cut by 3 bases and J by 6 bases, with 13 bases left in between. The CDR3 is CASSFQTAGDTQYF. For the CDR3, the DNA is TGTGCCAGCAGCTTCCAGACGGCGGGCGATACGCAGTATTTT.